This TCR beta chain comes out of a study of shared clonotypes between healthy human individuals. Clones were read by immunoSEQ multiplex PCR, and TCRdb kept only the in-frame ones, dropping some. The table records 500,000 to 700,000 clones, around 96% of them present only once. The naive CD8 population came from CD45RO-negative cells selected for CCR7, without terminally differentiated effector memory CD45RA+ cells. On this clone itself: Its antigen is currently unknown.

Study results and caveats: Limited genetic and exposure-history diversity came from having few donors.

V lost 0 bases and J lost 5, with 16 bases in between. The CDR3 extends over 17 amino acids. Germline CDR1 reads KGHSH; CDR2 reads LQKENI. The chain employs TRBV18 and TRBJ2-2; perhaps D is TRBD1 or TRBD2 (5 bases each). The sample taken for sequencing was naive CD8+ T cells sorted from blood. The origin of this receptor is a woman aged 30 to 39 in good health. For the CDR3, the DNA is TGTGCCAGCTCACCACCGAAGGTGGGGGATGGTACCGGGGAGCTGTTTTTT. It codes for CASSPPKVGDGTGELFF.